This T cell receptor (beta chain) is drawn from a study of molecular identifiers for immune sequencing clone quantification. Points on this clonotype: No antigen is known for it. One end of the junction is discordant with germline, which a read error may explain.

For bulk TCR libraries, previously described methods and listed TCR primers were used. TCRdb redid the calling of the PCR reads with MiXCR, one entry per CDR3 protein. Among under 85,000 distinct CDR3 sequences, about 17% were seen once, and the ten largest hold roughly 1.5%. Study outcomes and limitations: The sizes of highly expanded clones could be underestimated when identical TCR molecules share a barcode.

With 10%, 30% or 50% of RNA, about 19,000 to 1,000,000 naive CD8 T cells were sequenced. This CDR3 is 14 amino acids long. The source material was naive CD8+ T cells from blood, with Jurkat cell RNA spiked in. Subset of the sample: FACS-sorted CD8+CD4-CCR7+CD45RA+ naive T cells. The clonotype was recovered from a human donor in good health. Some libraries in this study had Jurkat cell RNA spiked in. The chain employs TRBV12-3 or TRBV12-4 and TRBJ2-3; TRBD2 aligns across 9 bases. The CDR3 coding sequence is TGTGCCTGCAGTCGAGCGGGAGGAACAGATACGCAGTATTTT. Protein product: CACSRAGGTDTQYF.